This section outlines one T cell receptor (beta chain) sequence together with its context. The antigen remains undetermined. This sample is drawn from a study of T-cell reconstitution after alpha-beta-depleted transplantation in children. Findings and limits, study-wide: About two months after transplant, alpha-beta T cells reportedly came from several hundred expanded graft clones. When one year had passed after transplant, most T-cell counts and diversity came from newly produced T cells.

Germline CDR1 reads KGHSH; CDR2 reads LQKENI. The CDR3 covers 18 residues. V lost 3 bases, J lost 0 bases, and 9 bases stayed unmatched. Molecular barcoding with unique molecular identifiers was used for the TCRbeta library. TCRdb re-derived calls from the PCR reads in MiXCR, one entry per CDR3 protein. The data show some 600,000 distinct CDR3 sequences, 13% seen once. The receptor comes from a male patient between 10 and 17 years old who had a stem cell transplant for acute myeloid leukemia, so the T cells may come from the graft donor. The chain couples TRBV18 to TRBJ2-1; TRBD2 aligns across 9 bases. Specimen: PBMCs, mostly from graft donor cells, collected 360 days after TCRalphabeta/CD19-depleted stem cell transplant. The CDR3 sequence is CASSPGHLAGRSYNEQFF. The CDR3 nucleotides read TGTGCCAGCTCACCGGGACACCTAGCGGGACGCTCCTACAATGAGCAGTTCTTC.